Included here is one T cell receptor beta chain sequence, with context. The antigen is unknown. The data were taken from a study of human T cells and chemical hapten exposure. Study background: Among samples, TCR yields varied mainly because of small differences in pooled library volume. Findings and limits, study-wide: Expanded TCR sets contained significantly more large CDR3 similarity clusters than controls.

Time point of the sample: patch test 3, about 24 weeks after DPC sensitization. Treatment here: therapeutic diphenylcyclopropenone sensitization with weekly scalp DPC. Trimming left V 6 bases short and J 5 bases short, with 12 bases between. The CDR3 totals 13 residues. The V gene's germline CDR1 is KGHDR and CDR2 SFDVKD. Each CDR3 protein gets one entry after TCRdb re-called the RACE reads with MiXCR. The data hold 150,000 to 200,000 distinct CDR3 sequences, with about 22% observed a single time. The sample in question was whole blood, obtained in connection with sensitization to the hapten diphenylcyclopropenone (DPC). The chain employs TRBV24-1 and TRBJ2-5; D may be TRBD2 (5 bases). The clonotype was recovered from a middle-aged woman with alopecia areata. Some clones in this sample may be carry-over from other donors' samples. CDR3 protein: CATSNAGGETQYF. The CDR3 coding sequence is TGTGCCACCAGTAATGCGGGCGGGGAGACCCAGTACTTC.